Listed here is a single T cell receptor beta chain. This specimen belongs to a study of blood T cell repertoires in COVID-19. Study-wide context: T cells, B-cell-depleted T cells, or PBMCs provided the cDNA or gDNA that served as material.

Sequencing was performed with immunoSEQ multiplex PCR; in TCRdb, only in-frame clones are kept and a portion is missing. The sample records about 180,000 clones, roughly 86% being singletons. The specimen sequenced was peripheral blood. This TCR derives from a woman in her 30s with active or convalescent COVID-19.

CDR3 amino acids: CASRTQETQYF. The CDR3 DNA follows: TGCGCCAGCAGAACTCAAGAGACCCAGTACTTC. The gene calls are TRBV5-1 and TRBJ2-5; D is uncertain. The CDR3 contains 11 residues. Germline V gives CDR1 SGHRS, CDR2 YFSETQ. Trimming stripped 5 bases from V and 2 bases from J, with 4 bases between.